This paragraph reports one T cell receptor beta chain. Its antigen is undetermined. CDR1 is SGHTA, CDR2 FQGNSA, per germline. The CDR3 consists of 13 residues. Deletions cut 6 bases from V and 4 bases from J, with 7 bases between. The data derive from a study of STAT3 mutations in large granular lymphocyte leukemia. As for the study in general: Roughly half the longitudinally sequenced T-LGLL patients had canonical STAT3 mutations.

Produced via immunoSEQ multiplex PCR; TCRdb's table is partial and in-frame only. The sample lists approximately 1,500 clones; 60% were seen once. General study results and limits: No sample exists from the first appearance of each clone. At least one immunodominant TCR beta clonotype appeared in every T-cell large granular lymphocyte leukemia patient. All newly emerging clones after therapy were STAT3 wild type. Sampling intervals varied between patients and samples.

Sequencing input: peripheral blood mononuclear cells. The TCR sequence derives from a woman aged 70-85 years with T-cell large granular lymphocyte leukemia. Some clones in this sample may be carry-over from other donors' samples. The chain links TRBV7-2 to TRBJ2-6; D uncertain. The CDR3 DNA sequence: TGTGCCAGCAGGTTGACCGGGGCCAACGTCCTGACTTTC. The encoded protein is CASRLTGANVLTF.